The 16 T cell receptor beta chains below come from one sample, sequenced in a study of T cells after yellow fever vaccination. TCRdb itself ran the 5' RACE reads through MiXCR, one entry per CDR3 protein. The data contain 25,000 to 35,000 distinct CDR3 sequences, about 4.7% of them singletons. The sample consisted of CD8+ T cells sorted from PBMCs, taken 10 days after the yellow fever booster vaccination. The receptors were sampled from a man between 25 and 39 years old who received the YFV17D yellow fever vaccine.

This clonotype has at least ten counts. This chain's CDR3 is CASGWTDEAFF. The CDR3 DNA reads as TGTGCTAGTGGTTGGACAGATGAAGCTTTCTTT. The rearrangement links TRBV12-5 to TRBJ1-1; perhaps TRBD1 as D (6 bases). Germline loops: CDR1 LGHNT, CDR2 FRNRAP. The CDR3 length is 11 residues. Trimming cost V 4 bases and J 7 bases, with 7 bases left between them.

This clonotype has a count of ten or more. The chain uses TRBV5-1 and TRBJ1-1, with D unresolved. Trimming removed 3 bases from V and 4 bases from J, with 10 bases in between. Germline loops: CDR1 SGHRS, CDR2 YFSETQ. This CDR3 comprises 13 residues. This CDR3 reads CASSSGEGTEAFF. The CDR3 DNA follows: TGCGCCAGCAGCTCTGGGGAAGGCACTGAAGCTTTCTTT.

This clonotype was counted many times. The gene calls are TRBV28 and TRBJ2-1; tentatively, D is TRBD1 (6 bases). Germline CDR1 MDHEN, CDR2 SYDVKM. Trimming cost V 4 bases and J 4 bases, with 11 bases left between them. The CDR3 runs to 14 residues. CDR3 DNA: TGTGCCAGCAGTTACCAGGGGAGTTACAATGAGCAGTTCTTC. Protein: CASSYQGSYNEQFF.

The sample holds many counts of this clonotype. V is TRBV3-1 and J is TRBJ2-7, with TRBD2 matching over 7 bases. The CDR3 runs to 15 residues. The V and J ends lost 1 base and 4 bases, in that order; junction bases with no gene match: 7. Germline CDR1 is LGHDT and CDR2 is YNNKEL (reference sequence). The CDR3 DNA reads TGTGCCAGCAGCCAAGTTGCGGGACTACAATACGAGCAGTACTTC. This encodes CASSQVAGLQYEQYF.

This clonotype was detected many times. The chain uses TRBV4-2 and TRBJ2-1; possibly TRBD1 or TRBD2 for D (5 bases each). V dropped 4 bases and J dropped 10 bases, with 17 bases sitting between them. CDR3 size: 14 residues. Germline V lookup: CDR1 LGHNA, CDR2 YNFKEQ. The CDR3 DNA reads TGTGCCAGCAGCCTCGGGGACGTCCCCAACGAGCAGTTCTTC. Encoded protein: CASSLGDVPNEQFF.

This clonotype has ten or more counts. J is TRBJ2-2 and V is TRBV9, with D perhaps TRBD1 (6 bases). Germline CDR1 reads SGDLS; CDR2 reads YYNGEE. This CDR3 contains 15 residues. V lost 6 bases to trimming and J lost 1 base, with 13 bases between them. For the CDR3, the DNA is TGTGCCAGCACGACCGGGACATTGAACACCGGGGAGCTGTTTTTT. It is translated as CASTTGTLNTGELFF.

This clonotype was counted at least ten times. The rearrangement uses TRBV9 and TRBJ2-2; 7 positions match TRBD1. Germline trimming cut 7 bases from V and 5 bases from J; bases unmatched to any gene: 5. Germline lookup yields CDR1 SGDLS and CDR2 YYNGEE. This CDR3 is built from 13 residues. CDR3 DNA: TGTGCCAGCCCCGACAGGGTAACCGGGGAGCTGTTTTTT. It is translated as CASPDRVTGELFF.

This clonotype was detected ten times or more. The V call is TRBV30, the J call TRBJ1-1; 9 bases map to TRBD1. The CDR3 sequence is 13 residues long. Germline-derived CDR1 and CDR2 are GTSNPN and SVGIG (reference sequence). V lost 4 bases and J lost 5; bases outside the gene matches: 5. The CDR3 spells CAWNRGRGTEAFF. As DNA, the CDR3 is TGTGCCTGGAACAGGGGGCGCGGGACTGAAGCTTTCTTT.

This clonotype was picked up many times. The chain joins TRBV4-3 to TRBJ1-1; D perhaps matches TRBD1 (5 bases). V was shortened by 1 base and J by 2 bases, with 20 bases between the two germline ends. Germline V gene sequence: CDR1 LGHNA, CDR2 YSLEER. This CDR3 is built from 18 residues. The CDR3 DNA sequence: TGCGCCAGCAGCCAAGCCGACCTCGCCTTGACAGCTAACACTGAAGCTTTCTTT. It codes for CASSQADLALTANTEAFF.

This clonotype was counted many times. The chain has TRBV5-1 and TRBJ2-7; D may be TRBD2 (7 bases). This CDR3 is 14 amino acids long. V was shortened by 0 bases and J by 3 bases, with 10 bases between the two germline ends. Per the germline V gene, CDR1 is SGHRS and CDR2 is YFSETQ. The CDR3 sequence is CASSLGGGSYEQYF. CDR3 bases: TGCGCCAGCAGCTTGGGGGGGGGCAGCTACGAGCAGTACTTC. The full variable domain, in which reference TRBV5-1 and TRBJ2-7 provide the parts outside the CDR3, is KAGVTQTPRYLIKTRGQQVTLSCSPISGHRSVSWYQQTPGQGLQFLFEYFSETQRNKGNFPGRFSGRQFSNSRSEMNVSTLELGDSALYLCASSLGGGSYEQYFGPGTRLTVT.

There are many counts of this clonotype. This chain connects TRBV10-1 to TRBJ2-3, with no clear D. The CDR3 consists of 13 residues. V was clipped by 8 bases and J by 0 bases, with 9 bases between them. Germline CDR1 is WNHNN and CDR2 is SYGVQD (reference sequence). In DNA form, the CDR3 reads TGCGCCAGCCCCGGGCTGAGCACAGATACGCAGTATTTT. It codes for CASPGLSTDTQYF.

This clonotype has at least ten counts. The rearrangement links TRBV6-4 to TRBJ2-1; no definite D call. Looked up from germline, CDR1 is MRHNA and CDR2 is SNTAGT. This CDR3 comprises 15 residues. V lost 5 bases, J lost 0 bases, and 11 bases lay in between. CDR3 coding DNA: TGTGCCAGCAGTCCCAGTGGTTACTCCTACAATGAGCAGTTCTTC. Translated: CASSPSGYSYNEQFF.

The gene calls are TRBV6-5 and TRBJ2-7, with 7 bases that match TRBD1. This CDR3 region has 13 residues. Looked up from germline, CDR1 is MNHEY and CDR2 is SVGAGI. Trimming at V came to 2 bases and at J to 4 bases, leaving 2 bases not matched to a gene. For the CDR3, the DNA is TGTGCCAGCAGTTACCAGGGGGAGTACGAGCAGTACTTC. It specifies CASSYQGEYEQYF.

This clonotype was counted at least ten times. This rearrangement joins TRBV10-3 to TRBJ2-7; D gene uncertain. The CDR3 has 12 residues. Trimming took 2 bases from V and 4 from J, leaving 6 bases between them. In germline, CDR1 is ENHRY, CDR2 SYGVKD. Here the CDR3 reads CAISEREYEQYF. As DNA, the CDR3 is TGTGCCATCAGTGAGCGCGAGTACGAGCAGTACTTC.

This clonotype was found many times. CDR3 region: CASSLVGSGNEQFF. CDR3 in DNA: TGTGCCAGCAGCTTAGTGGGTAGCGGGAATGAGCAGTTCTTC. The rearrangement uses TRBV11-2 and TRBJ2-1; 7 nucleotides align to TRBD2. Trimming took 1 base from V and 7 from J; bases not matched to a gene: 4. CDR1 is SGHAT and CDR2 is FQNNGV in the germline V gene. The CDR3 covers 14 residues. The full variable domain, in which reference TRBV11-2 and TRBJ2-1 provide the parts outside the CDR3, is EAGVAQSPRYKIIEKRQSVAFWCNPISGHATLYWYQQILGQGPKLLIQFQNNGVVDDSQLPKDRFSAERLKGVDSTLKIQPAKLEDSAVYLCASSLVGSGNEQFFGPGTRLTVL.

This clonotype was picked up many times. The chain combines TRBV20-1 with TRBJ1-1; D gene unclear. The CDR3 has 13 amino acids. In germline, CDR1 is DFQATT, CDR2 SNEGSKA (reference sequence). V was cut by 3 bases and J by 1 base, with 9 bases left in between. The CDR3 region has the DNA TGCAGTGCTAGGGAACCGGCGAACACTGAAGCTTTCTTT. As protein: CSAREPANTEAFF.